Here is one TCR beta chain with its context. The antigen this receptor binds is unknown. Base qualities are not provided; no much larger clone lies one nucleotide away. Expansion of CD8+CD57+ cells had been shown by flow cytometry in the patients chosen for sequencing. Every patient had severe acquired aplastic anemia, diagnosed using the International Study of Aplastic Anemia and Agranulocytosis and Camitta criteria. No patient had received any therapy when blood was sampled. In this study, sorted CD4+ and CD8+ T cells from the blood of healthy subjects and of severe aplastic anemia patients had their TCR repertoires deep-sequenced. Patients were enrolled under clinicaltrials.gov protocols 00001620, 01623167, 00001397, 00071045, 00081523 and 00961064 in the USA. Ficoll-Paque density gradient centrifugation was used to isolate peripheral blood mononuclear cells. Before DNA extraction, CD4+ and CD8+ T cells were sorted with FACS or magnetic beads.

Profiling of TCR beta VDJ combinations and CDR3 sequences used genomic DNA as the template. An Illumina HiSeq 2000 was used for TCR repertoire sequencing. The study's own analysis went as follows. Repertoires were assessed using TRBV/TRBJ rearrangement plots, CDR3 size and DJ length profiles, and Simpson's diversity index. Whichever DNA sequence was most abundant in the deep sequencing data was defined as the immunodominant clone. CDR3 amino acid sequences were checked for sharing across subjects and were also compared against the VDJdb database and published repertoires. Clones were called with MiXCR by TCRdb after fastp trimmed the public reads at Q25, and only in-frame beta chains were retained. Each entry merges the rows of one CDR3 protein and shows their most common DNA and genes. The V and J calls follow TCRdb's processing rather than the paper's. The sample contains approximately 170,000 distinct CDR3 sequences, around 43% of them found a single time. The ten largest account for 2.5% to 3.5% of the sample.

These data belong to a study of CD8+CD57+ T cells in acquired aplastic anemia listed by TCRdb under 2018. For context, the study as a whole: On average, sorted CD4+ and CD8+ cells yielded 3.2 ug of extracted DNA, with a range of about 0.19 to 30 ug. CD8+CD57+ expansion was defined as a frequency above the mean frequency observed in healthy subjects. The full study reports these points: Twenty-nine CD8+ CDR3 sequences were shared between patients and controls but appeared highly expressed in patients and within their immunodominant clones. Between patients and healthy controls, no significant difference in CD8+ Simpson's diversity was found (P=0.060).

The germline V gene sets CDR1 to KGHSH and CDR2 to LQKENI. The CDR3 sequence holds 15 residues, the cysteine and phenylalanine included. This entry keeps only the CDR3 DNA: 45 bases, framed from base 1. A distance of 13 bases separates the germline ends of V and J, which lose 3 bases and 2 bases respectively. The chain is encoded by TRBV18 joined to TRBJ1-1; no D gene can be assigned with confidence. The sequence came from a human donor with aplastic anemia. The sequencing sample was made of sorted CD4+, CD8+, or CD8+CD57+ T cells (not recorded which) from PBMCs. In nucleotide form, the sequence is TGTGCCAGCTCACCTACAACGACACTTAACACTGAAGCTTTCTTT. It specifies CASSPTTTLNTEAFF.